The entry below describes one TCR beta chain. These data are taken from a study of blood T cell repertoires in COVID-19. Germline CDR1 reads MGHRA; CDR2 reads YSYEKL. The J segment lost 4 bases and the V segment lost 3 bases, leaving 8 bases of the junction unmatched. The CDR3 runs to 17 residues. Categorization into cohorts depended on clinical history that participants reported. Source study methods: Counts of nucleated cells, estimated from reference gene primer amplification, were obtained. TCRdb keeps only in-frame clones here, not all; method: immunoSEQ multiplex PCR. D and trimming come from the DNA, and the V and J calls and clone size come from that table. This table has 150,000 to 200,000 clones, 75% to 85% appearing once.

Sequenced: PBMCs or T cells enriched from blood (not recorded which). V gene TRBV4-1 combines with J gene TRBJ2-2; 10 bases align to TRBD2. The TCR sequence derives from a woman in her sixties who had recovered from COVID-19. DNA for the CDR3: TGCGCCAGCAGCCATAAACTAGCGGGGTCGGGCACCGGGGAGCTGTTTTTT. This encodes CASSHKLAGSGTGELFF.